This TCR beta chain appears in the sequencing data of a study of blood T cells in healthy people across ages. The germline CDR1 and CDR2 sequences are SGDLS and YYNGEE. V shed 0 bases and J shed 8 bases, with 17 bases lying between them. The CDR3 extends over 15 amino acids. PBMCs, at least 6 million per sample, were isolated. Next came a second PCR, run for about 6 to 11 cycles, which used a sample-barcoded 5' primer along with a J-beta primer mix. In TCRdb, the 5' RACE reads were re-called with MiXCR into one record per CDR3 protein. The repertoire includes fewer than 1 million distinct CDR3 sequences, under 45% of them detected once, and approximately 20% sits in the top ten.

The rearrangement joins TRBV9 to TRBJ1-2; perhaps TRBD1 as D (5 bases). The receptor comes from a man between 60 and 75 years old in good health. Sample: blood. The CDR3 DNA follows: TGTGCCAGCAGCGTAGAGTTGGAGGGGATTGGGGGCTACACCTTC. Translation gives CASSVELEGIGGYTF.